The clone carrying this T cell receptor (beta chain) came up a few times. A second roughly 6 to 12 cycle PCR used barcoded and J-beta primers. TCRdb processed the 5' RACE reads anew with MiXCR; each CDR3 protein has one entry. The sample has hundreds of thousands of distinct CDR3 sequences, around two fifths seen once. The CDR3 spans 18 residues. Germline lookup yields CDR1 SGHAT and CDR2 FQNNGV. Trimming shortened V by 1 base and J by 1 base, and 19 bases separated the two germline ends. The entry originates in a study of blood T cells in healthy people across ages. This receptor was obtained from a man in his sixties in good health. The gene calls are TRBV11-2 and TRBJ1-2, with D tentatively TRBD1 (6 bases). Material: blood. The CDR3 coding sequence is TGTGCCAGCAGCTTAGTTGCCACAGGGCTTGGACGTAACTATGGCTACACCTTC. Amino acid sequence: CASSLVATGLGRNYGYTF.